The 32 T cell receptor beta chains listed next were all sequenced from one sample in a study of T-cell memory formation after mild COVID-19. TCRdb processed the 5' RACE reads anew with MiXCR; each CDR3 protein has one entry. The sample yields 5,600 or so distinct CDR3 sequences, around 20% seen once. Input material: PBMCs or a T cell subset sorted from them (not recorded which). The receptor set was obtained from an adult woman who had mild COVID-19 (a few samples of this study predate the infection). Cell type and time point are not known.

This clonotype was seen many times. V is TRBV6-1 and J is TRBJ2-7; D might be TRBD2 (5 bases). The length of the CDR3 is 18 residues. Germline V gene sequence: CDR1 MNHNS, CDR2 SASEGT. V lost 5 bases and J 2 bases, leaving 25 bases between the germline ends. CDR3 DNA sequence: TGTGCCAGCAGTAACGGAGGCCAGGCTTACTTAGTCCCCTACGAGCAGTACTTC. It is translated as CASSNGGQAYLVPYEQYF.

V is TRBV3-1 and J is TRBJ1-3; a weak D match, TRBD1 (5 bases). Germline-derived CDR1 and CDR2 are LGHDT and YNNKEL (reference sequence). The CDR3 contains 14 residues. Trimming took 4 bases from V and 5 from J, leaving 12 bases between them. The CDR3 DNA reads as TGTGCCAGCAGCCGCCGGGACGGTAGAAACACCATATATTTT. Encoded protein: CASSRRDGRNTIYF.

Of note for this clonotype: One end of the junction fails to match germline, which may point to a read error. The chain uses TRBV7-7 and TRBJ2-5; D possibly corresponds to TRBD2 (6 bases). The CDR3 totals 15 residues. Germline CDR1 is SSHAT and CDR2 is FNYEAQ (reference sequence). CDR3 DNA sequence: TGTGCTAGCAGCTACCGGGGGACCTCCGAGGGAGCCCAGTACTTC. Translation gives CASSYRGTSEGAQYF.

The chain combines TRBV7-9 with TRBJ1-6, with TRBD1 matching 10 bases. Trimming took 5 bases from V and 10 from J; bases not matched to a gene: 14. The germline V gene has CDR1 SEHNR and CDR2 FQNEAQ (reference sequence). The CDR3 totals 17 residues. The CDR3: CASSPPGQGPLGSPLHF. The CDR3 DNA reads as TGTGCCAGCAGCCCTCCGGGACAGGGGCCTTTAGGATCACCCCTCCACTTT. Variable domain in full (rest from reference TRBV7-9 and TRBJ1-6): DTGVSQNPRHKITKRGQNVTFRCDPISEHNRLYWYRQTLGQGPEFLTYFQNEAQLEKSRLLSDRFSAERPKGSFSTLEIQRTEQGDSAMYLCASSPPGQGPLGSPLHFGNGTRLTVT.

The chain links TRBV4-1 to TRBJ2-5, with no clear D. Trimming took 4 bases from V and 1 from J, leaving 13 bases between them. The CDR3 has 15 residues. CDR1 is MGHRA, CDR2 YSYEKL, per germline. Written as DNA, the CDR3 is TGCGCCAGCAGCCCCGGAGTGACTTTCCAAGAGACCCAGTACTTC. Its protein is CASSPGVTFQETQYF.

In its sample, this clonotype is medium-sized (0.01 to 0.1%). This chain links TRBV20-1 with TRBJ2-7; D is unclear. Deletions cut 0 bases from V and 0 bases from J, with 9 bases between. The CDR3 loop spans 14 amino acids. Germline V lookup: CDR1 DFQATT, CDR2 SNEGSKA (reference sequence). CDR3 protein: CSARDSELSYEQYF. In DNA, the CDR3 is TGCAGTGCTAGAGACAGCGAGCTCTCCTACGAGCAGTACTTC.

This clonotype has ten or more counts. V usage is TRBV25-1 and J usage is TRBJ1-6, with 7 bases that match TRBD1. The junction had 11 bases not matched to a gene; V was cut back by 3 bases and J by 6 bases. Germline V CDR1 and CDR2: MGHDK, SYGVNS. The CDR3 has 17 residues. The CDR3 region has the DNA TGTGCCAGCAGTGATTACGGGACAGAAGAACTTAATTCACCCCTCCACTTT. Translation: CASSDYGTEELNSPLHF.

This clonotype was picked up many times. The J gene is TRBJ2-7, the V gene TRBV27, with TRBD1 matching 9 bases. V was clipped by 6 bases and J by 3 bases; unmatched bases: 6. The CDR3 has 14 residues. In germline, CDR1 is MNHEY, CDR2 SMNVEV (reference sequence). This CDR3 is CASSTGQGLYEQYF. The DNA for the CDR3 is TGTGCCAGCAGCACGGGACAGGGCCTCTACGAGCAGTACTTC.

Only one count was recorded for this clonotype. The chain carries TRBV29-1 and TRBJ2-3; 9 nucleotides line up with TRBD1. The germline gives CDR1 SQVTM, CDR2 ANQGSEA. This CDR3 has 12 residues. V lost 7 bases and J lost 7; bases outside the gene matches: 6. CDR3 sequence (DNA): TGCAGCGGCCAACAGGGGGCAAATACGCAGTATTTT. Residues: CSGQQGANTQYF.

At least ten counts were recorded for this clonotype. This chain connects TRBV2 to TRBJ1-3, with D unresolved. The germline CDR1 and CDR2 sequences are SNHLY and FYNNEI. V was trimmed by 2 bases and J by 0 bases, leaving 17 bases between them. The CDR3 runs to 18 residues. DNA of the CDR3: TGTGCCAGCAGTGAATCTGCCCTAACAGTGAGCTCTGGAAACACCATATATTTT. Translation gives CASSESALTVSSGNTIYF.

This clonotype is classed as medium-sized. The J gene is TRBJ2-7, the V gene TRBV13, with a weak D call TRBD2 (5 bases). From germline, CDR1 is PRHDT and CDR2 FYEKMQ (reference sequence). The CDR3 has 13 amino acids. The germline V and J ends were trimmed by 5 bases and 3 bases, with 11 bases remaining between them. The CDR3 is CASSTGRGYEQYF. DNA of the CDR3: TGTGCCAGCAGCACGGGTCGGGGCTACGAGCAGTACTTC.

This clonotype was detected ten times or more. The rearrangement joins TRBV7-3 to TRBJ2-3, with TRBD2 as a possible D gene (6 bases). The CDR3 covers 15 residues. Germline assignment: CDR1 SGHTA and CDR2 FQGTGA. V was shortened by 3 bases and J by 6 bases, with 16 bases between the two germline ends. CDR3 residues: CASSFGAGAGDTQYF. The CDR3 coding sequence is TGTGCCAGCAGCTTCGGGGCAGGCGCGGGGGATACGCAGTATTTT.

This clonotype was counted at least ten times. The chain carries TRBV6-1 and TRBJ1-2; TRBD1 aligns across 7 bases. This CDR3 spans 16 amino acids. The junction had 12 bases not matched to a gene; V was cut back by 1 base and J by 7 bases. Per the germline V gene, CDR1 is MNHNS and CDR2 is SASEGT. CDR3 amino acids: CASSEEGALLLGGYTF. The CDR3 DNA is TGTGCCAGCAGTGAAGAGGGGGCTCTCCTCCTGGGTGGCTACACCTTC.

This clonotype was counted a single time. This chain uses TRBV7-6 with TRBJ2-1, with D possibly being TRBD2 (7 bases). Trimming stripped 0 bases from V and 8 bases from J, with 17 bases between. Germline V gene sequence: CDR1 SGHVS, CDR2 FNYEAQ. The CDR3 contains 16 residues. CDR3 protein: CASSLALRGGGDEQFF. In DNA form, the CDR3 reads TGTGCCAGCAGCTTAGCCCTGAGGGGAGGGGGTGATGAGCAGTTCTTC.

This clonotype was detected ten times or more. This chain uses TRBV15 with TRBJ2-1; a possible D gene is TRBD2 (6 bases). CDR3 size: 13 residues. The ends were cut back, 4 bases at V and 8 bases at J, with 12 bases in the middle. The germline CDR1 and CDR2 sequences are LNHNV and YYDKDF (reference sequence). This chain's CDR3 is CATSIDGGDEQFF. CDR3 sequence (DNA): TGTGCCACCAGCATAGATGGCGGGGATGAGCAGTTCTTC.

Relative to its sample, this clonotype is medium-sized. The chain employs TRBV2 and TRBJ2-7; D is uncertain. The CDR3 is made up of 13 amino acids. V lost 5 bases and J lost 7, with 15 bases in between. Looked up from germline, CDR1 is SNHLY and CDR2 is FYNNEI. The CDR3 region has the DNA TGTGCCAGCAGTTACCCTAGAGGCAGAGAGCAGTACTTC. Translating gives CASSYPRGREQYF.

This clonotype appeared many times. CDR3 nucleotide sequence: TGTGCCAGCAGTGAAGTTCTGTGGGGGGACACTGAAGCTTTCTTT. Its translation is CASSEVLWGDTEAFF. The chain joins TRBV6-1 to TRBJ1-1; D is possibly TRBD1 (5 bases). CDR1 and CDR2 from the germline V gene are MNHNS and SASEGT. The V and J ends lost 1 base and 3 bases respectively, with 12 bases between them. The CDR3 is 15 amino acids.

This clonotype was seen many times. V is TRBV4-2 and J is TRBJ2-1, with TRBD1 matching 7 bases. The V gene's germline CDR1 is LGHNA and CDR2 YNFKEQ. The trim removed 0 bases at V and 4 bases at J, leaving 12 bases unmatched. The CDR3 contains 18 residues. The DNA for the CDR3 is TGTGCCAGCAGCCAAGAGGGGTGGAGGACAGGAGTATACAATGAGCAGTTCTTC. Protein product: CASSQEGWRTGVYNEQFF.

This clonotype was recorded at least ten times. Here the CDR3 reads CASSLVAGTRSTNYGYTF. For the CDR3, the DNA is TGTGCCAGCAGCTTAGTAGCGGGGACTCGTAGTACTAACTATGGCTACACCTTC. The chain is built from TRBV7-2 and TRBJ1-2, with TRBD1 as a possible D gene (5 bases). Germline assignment: CDR1 SGHTA and CDR2 FQGNSA. CDR3 size: 18 residues. With 1 base removed from V and 0 bases from J, the gap between germline ends came to 18 bases. Together with reference TRBV7-2 and TRBJ1-2, the CDR3 gives the full variable domain: GAGVSQSPSNKVTEKGKDVELRCDPISGHTALYWYRQSLGQGLEFLIYFQGNSAPDKSGLPSDRFSAERTGGSVSTLTIQRTQQEDSAVYLCASSLVAGTRSTNYGYTFGSGTRLTVV.

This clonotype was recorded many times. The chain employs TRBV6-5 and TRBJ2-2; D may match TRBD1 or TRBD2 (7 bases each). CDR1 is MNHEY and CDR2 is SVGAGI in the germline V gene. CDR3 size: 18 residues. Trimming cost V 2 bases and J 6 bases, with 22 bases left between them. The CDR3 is CASSYQGGRGRRPGELFF. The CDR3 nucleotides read TGTGCCAGCAGTTACCAAGGGGGGAGGGGGCGCCGACCCGGGGAGCTGTTTTTT.

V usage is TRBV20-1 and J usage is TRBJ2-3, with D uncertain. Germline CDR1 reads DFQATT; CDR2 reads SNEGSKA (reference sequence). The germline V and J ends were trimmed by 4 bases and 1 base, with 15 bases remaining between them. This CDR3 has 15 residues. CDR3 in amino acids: CSANDGVGGTDTQYF. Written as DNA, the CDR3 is TGCAGTGCTAATGATGGGGTTGGGGGCACAGATACGCAGTATTTT.

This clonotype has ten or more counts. In nucleotides, the CDR3 is TGTGCCAACAACACTGAAGCTTTCTTT. Its protein product is CANNTEAFF. This chain connects TRBV6-4 to TRBJ1-1; no clear D gene. Per germline, CDR1 MRHNA and CDR2 SNTAGT. The CDR3 has 9 amino acids. V was trimmed by 10 bases and J by 2 bases, leaving 2 bases between them.

The CDR3 loop reads CASSLGLAERGDYNEQFF. CDR3 nucleotides: TGTGCCAGCAGCTTAGGCCTTGCCGAGCGGGGGGATTACAATGAGCAGTTCTTC. This rearrangement joins TRBV7-9 to TRBJ2-1; 9 nucleotides agree with TRBD2. The V and J ends lost 1 base and 4 bases, in that order; junction bases with no gene match: 11. CDR1 and CDR2 from the germline V gene are SEHNR and FQNEAQ (reference sequence). This CDR3 region has 18 residues.

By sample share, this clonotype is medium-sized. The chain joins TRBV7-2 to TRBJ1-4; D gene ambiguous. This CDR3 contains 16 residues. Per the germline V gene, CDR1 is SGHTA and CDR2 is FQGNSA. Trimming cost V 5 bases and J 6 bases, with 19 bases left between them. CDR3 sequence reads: CASSATGVFDDEKLFF. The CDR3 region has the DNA TGTGCCAGCAGCGCCACCGGGGTGTTTGATGATGAAAAACTGTTTTTT.

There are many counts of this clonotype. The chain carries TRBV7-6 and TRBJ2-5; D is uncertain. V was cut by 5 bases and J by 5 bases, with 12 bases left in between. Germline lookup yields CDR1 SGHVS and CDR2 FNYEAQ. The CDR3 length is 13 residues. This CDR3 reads CASSPPGVETQYF. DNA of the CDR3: TGTGCCAGCAGCCCTCCGGGCGTGGAGACCCAGTACTTC.

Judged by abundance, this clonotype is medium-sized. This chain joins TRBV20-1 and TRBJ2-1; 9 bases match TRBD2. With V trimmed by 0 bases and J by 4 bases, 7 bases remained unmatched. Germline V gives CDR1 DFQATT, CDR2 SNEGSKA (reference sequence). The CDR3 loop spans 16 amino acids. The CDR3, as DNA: TGCAGTGCTAGAGATCGGCTAGCGGGAACATACAATGAGCAGTTCTTC. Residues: CSARDRLAGTYNEQFF.

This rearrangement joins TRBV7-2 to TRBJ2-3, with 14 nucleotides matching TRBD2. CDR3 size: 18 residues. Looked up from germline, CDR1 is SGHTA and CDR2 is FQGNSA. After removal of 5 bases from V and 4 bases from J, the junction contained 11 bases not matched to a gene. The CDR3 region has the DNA TGTGCCAGCAGCCACACCGGGACTAGCGGGAGTCGGGCAGATACGCAGTATTTT. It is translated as CASSHTGTSGSRADTQYF.

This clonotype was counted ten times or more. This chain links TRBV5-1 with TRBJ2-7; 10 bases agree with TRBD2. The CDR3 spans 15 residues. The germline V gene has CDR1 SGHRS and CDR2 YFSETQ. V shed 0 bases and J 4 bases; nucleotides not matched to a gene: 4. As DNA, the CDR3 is TGCGCCAGCAGCTTGGGGGTAGCGGGAGGATACGAGCAGTACTTC. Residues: CASSLGVAGGYEQYF.

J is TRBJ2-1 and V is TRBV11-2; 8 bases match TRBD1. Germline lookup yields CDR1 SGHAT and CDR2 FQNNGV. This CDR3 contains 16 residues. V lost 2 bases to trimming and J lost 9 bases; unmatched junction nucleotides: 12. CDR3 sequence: CASSLPGQVLLGEQFF. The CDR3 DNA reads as TGTGCCAGCAGCTTACCGGGACAGGTCCTACTGGGTGAGCAGTTCTTC.

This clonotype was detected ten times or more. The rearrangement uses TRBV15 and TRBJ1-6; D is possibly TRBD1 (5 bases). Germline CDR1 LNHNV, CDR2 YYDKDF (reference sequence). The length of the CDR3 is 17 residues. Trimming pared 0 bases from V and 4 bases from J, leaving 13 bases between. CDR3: CATSRDMTASYNSPLHF. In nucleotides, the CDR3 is TGTGCCACCAGCAGAGATATGACAGCGTCATATAATTCACCCCTCCACTTT.

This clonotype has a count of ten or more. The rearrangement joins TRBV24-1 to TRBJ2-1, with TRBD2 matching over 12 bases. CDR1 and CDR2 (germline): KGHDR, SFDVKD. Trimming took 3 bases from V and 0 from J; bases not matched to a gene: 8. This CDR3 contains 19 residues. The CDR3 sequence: CATSDGLAGPDSSYNEQFF. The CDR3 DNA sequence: TGTGCCACCAGTGATGGACTAGCGGGGCCGGATAGCTCCTACAATGAGCAGTTCTTC.

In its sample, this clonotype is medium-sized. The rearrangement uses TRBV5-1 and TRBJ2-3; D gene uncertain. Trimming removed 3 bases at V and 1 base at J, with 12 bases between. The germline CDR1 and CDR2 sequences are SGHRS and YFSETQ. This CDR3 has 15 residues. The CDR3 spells CASSSQASGTDTQYF. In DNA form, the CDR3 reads TGCGCCAGCAGCTCCCAAGCTTCGGGCACAGATACGCAGTATTTT.